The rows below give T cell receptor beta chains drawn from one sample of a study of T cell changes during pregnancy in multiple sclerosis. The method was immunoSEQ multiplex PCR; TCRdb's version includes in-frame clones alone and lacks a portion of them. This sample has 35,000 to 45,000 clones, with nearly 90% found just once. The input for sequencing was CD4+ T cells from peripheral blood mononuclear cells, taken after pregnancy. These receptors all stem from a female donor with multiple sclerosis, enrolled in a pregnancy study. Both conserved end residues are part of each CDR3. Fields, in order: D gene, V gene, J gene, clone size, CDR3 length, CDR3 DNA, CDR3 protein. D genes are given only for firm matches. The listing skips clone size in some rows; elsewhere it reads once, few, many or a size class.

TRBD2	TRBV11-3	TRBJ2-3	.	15	TGTGCCAGCAGCTGGAGCGGGGGGGCTGAGGATACGCAGTATTTT	CASSWSGGAEDTQYF
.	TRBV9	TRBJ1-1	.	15	TGTGCCAGCAGCCCCACTTGGGTCCAGGACACTGAAGCTTTCTTT	CASSPTWVQDTEAFF
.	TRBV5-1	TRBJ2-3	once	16	TGCGCCAGCAGCCCTGGTTTTGGATGGAGCGCAGATACGCAGTATTTT	CASSPGFGWSADTQYF
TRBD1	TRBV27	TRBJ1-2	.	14	TGTGCCAGCAGCACGGGACAGGGTTTCTATGGCTACACCTTC	CASSTGQGFYGYTF
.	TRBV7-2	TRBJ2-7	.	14	TGTGCCAGCAGCTTCATCGGCAGGGCATACGAGCAGTACTTC	CASSFIGRAYEQYF
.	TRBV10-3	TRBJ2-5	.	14	TGTGCCATCAGTGGAGACAGTAAACAAGAGACCCAGTACTTC	CAISGDSKQETQYF
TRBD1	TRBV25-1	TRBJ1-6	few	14	TGTGCCAGCAGTGCCGGGACAGGGAGTGAACCCCTCCACTTT	CASSAGTGSEPLHF
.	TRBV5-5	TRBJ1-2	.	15	TGTGCCAGCAGCTTATTGCCCGGATCCAGGTCTGGCTACACCTTC	CASSLLPGSRSGYTF
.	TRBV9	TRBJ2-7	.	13	TGTGCCAGCAGCGCGACAGGATTCGGGGAGCAGTACTTC	CASSATGFGEQYF
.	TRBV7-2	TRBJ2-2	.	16	TGTGCCAGCAGCTTAGTTGGGGCGGGGAGCGGTCAGGAGCTGTTTTTT	CASSLVGAGSGQELFF
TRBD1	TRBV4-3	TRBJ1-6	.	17	TGCGCCAGCAGCCAATTGACCGGGACAGAAGTAAATTCACCCCTCCACTTT	CASSQLTGTEVNSPLHF